This is a list of T cell receptor beta chains from one sample in a study of blood T cell repertoires in COVID-19. Here immunoSEQ multiplex PCR was the method, and the copy in TCRdb shows in-frame clones only, minus some. The sample lists 200,000 to 300,000 clones, around 90% occurring once. The specimen was PBMCs or T cells enriched from blood (not recorded which). The receptor source for this set is a woman aged 40 to 55 who had been exposed to COVID-19. Each CDR3 is given with its conserved first and last residue. The order of the fields is D gene, J gene, clone size, V gene, CDR3 DNA, CDR3 protein. The D gene is left open where the match is weak. Some rows have no size entry. The others give once, few or many, or a class for an expanded clone.

TRBD1	TRBJ1-1	-	TRBV19	TGTGCCAGTAGGGGTATAAGACAGGGCACTGAAGCTTTCTTT	CASRGIRQGTEAFF
TRBD2	TRBJ2-3	-	TRBV7-6	TGTGCCAGCAGCTTATACCGGACTAGCGGGAGGACAGATACGCAGTATTTT	CASSLYRTSGRTDTQYF
-	TRBJ1-2	-	TRBV6-2/TRBV6-3	TGTGCCAGCAGTTACACCGGGACATCCAAATATGGCTACACCTTC	CASSYTGTSKYGYTF
TRBD1	TRBJ1-5	-	TRBV23-1	TGCGCCAGCAGTGAAGGGACAGATTCTCGCAATCAGCCCCAGCATTTT	CASSEGTDSRNQPQHF
TRBD1	TRBJ2-1	-	TRBV4-1	TGCGCCAGCAGCCAAGATGGGACAGGGGCGCCTTACAATGAGCAGTTCTTC	CASSQDGTGAPYNEQFF
TRBD1	TRBJ2-1	-	TRBV5-1	TGCGCCAGCAGCTTGGCCCCACAGGGGGCTGGTAATGAGCAGTTCTTC	CASSLAPQGAGNEQFF
-	TRBJ1-6	few	TRBV4-3	TGCGCCAGCAGCCAAGACGGGGGGAATTCACCCCTCCACTTT	CASSQDGGNSPLHF
TRBD1	TRBJ2-2	-	TRBV24-1	TGTGCCACCATGGGACAGGAGAACACCGGGGAGCTGTTTTTT	CATMGQENTGELFF
TRBD1	TRBJ1-2	-	TRBV24-1	TGTGCCACCAGTGATTACTGGGACAGGGACTACTATGGCTACACCTTC	CATSDYWDRDYYGYTF
-	TRBJ2-5	-	TRBV7-3	TGTGCCAGCAGCTTATACCGGGGTGAGACCCAGTACTTC	CASSLYRGETQYF
TRBD1	TRBJ1-2	-	TRBV4-1	TGCGCCAGCAGCCAAGGTAGACAGGGGGGCTCTAACTATGGCTACACCTTC	CASSQGRQGGSNYGYTF
TRBD1	TRBJ1-6	-	TRBV5-1	TGCGCCAGCAGCCTGACAGGGTGGAATTCACCCCTCCACTTT	CASSLTGWNSPLHF
-	TRBJ1-2	-	TRBV27	TGTGCCAGCGGCTTGGGCGGGGGGGGCTACACCTTC	CASGLGGGGYTF
-	TRBJ1-6	-	TRBV7-6	TGTGCCAGCAGCCCGATGGGGGGCTCCTATAATTCACCCCTCCACTTT	CASSPMGGSYNSPLHF
-	TRBJ1-6	-	TRBV7-3	TGTGCCAGCAGCTTAGACAGTTTGAATTCACCCCTCCACTTT	CASSLDSLNSPLHF
TRBD1	TRBJ1-1	-	TRBV24-1	TGTGCCTCAAATGAGGGGGCGGGTACTGAAGCTTTCTTT	CASNEGAGTEAFF
TRBD2	TRBJ2-4	-	TRBV12-3/TRBV12-4	TGTGCCAGCAGTTTGACTAGCGGCAACATTCAGTACTTC	CASSLTSGNIQYF
TRBD1	TRBJ1-2	-	TRBV5-1	TGCGCCAGCAGCCAATCGACAGGGAGCTATGGCTACACCTTC	CASSQSTGSYGYTF
-	TRBJ1-2	-	TRBV27	TGTGCCAGCAGTCCGCTACTCAGGGCTGGTGGCTACACCTTC	CASSPLLRAGGYTF
TRBD2	TRBJ2-1	-	TRBV5-1	TGTGCCAGCAGCTTCGGTGGCGGGAGGGCCATAAATGAGCAGTTCTTC	CASSFGGGRAINEQFF
-	TRBJ1-1	-	TRBV29-1	TGCAGCGTTGAAAGGACTTCTAACCCCGAAGCTTTCTTT	CSVERTSNPEAFF
TRBD1	TRBJ1-6	-	TRBV20-1	TGCAGTGCTAGTACAGGGGCGTATAATTCACCCCTCCACTTT	CSASTGAYNSPLHF
TRBD1	TRBJ1-1	-	TRBV30	TGTGCCTGCCGAGGACAGGCCAAGAACACTGAAGCTTTCTTT	CACRGQAKNTEAFF
TRBD1	TRBJ1-2	-	TRBV7-2	TGTGCCAGCAGCTTAGCTTGGGGACAGGTTAGGGGCTACACCTTC	CASSLAWGQVRGYTF
-	TRBJ2-2	-	TRBV3-1/TRBV3-2	TGTGCCAGCAGCCCTCGTCAGGGCCCTTACACCGGGGAGCTGTTTTTT	CASSPRQGPYTGELFF
-	TRBJ1-2	-	TRBV6-6	TGTGCCAGCAGTTTGGGGCCTTTGGACTATGGCTACACCTTC	CASSLGPLDYGYTF
-	TRBJ2-3	-	TRBV6-5	TGTGCCAGCAAAGCTAACACAGATACGCAGTATTTT	CASKANTDTQYF